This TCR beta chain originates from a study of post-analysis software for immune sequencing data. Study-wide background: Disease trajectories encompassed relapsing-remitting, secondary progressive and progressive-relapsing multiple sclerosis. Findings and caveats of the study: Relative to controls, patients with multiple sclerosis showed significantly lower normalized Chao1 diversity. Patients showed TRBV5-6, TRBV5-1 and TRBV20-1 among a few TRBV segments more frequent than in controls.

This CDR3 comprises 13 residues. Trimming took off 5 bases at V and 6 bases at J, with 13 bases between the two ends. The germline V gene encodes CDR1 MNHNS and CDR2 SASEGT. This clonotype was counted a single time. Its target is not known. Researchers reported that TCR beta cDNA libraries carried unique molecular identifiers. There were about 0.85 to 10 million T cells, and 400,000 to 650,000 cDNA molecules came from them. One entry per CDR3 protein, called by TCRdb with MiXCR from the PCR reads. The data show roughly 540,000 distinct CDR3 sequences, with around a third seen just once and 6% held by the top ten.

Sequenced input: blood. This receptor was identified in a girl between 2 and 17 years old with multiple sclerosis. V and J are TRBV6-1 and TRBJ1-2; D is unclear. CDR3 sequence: CASSSSGYDGYTF. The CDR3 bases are TGTGCCAGCAGTTCAAGCGGTTATGATGGCTACACCTTC.